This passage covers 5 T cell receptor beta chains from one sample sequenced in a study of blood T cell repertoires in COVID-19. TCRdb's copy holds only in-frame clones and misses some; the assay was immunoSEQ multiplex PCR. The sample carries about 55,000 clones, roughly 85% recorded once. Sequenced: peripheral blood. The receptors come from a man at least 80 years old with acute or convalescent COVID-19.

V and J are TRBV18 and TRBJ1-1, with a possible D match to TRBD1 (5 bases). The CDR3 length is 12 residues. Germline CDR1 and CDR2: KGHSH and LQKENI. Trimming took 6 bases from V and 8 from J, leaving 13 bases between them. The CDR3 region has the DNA TGTGCCAGCTCGGCACAGGCCTACGAAGCTTTCTTT. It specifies CASSAQAYEAFF.

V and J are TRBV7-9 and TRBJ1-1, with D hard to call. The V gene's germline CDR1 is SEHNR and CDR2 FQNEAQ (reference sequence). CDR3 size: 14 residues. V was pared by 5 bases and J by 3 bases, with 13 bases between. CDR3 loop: CASSGDGEDTEAFF. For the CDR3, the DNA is TGTGCCAGCAGCGGCGACGGGGAGGACACTGAAGCTTTCTTT.

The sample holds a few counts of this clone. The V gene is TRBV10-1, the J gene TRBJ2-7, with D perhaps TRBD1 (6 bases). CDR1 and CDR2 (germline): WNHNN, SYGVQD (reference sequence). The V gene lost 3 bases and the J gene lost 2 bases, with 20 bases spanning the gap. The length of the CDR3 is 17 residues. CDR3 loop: CASSDFHRDGSAYEQYF. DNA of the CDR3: TGCGCCAGCAGTGATTTTCACAGGGATGGAAGTGCCTACGAGCAGTACTTC.

DNA of the CDR3: TGTGCCAGCACCCCCCAGGCCCCCTACGAGCAGTACTTC. This sequence encodes CASTPQAPYEQYF. This sequence joins TRBV13 and TRBJ2-7; unclear D gene. The CDR3 runs 13 residues. The germline CDR1 and CDR2 sequences are PRHDT and FYEKMQ (reference sequence). V was trimmed by 7 bases and J by 2 bases, leaving 12 bases between them.

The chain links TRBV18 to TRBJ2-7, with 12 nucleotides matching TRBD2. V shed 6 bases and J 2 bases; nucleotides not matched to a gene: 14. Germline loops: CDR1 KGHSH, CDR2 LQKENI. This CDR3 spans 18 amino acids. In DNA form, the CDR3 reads TGTGCCAGCTCGCTAACCCCTAGCGGGGGGGCCGCGACCTACGAGCAGTACTTC. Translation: CASSLTPSGGAATYEQYF.